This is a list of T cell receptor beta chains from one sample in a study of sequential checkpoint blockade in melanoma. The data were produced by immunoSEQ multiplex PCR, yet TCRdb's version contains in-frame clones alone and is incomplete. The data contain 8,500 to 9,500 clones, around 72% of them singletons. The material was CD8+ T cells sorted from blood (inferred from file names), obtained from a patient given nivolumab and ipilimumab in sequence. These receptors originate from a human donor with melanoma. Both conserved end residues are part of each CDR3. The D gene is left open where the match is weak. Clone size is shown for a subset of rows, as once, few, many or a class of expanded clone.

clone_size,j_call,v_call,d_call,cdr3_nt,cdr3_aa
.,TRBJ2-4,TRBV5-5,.,TGTGCCAGCAGCTTGTTTGAGGAAGATCCCAAAAACATTCAGTACTTC,CASSLFEEDPKNIQYF
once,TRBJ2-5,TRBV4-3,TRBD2,TGCGCCAGCAGCCAAGATGCGCCTAGCGGGAATCAAGAGACCCAGTACTTC,CASSQDAPSGNQETQYF
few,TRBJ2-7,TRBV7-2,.,TGTGCCAGCAGCCAAGACAGCCTATCCTACGAGCAGTACTTC,CASSQDSLSYEQYF
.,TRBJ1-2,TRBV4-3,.,TGCGCCAGCAGCCCTATCCTCCTTTTTTCGTCCTACTATGGCTACACCTTC,CASSPILLFSSYYGYTF
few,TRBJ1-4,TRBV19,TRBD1,TGTGCCAGTAGTGGACAGGGAAGTGAAAAACTGTTTTTT,CASSGQGSEKLFF
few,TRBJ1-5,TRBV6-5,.,TGTGCCAGCAGTTACTCGAGCGAGGGTCAGCCCCAGCATTTT,CASSYSSEGQPQHF
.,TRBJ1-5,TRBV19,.,TGTGCCAGTAGTCCCAAACAGGGTTTCGGCAATCAGCCCCAGCATTTT,CASSPKQGFGNQPQHF
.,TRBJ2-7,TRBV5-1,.,TGCGCCAGCAGCTTGGACCCGGGGAAAAACGAGCAGTACTTC,CASSLDPGKNEQYF
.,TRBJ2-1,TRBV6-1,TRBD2,TGTGCCAGCAGTGAACCCCGACTAGCGGAGGGGAACAATGAGCAGTTCTTC,CASSEPRLAEGNNEQFF
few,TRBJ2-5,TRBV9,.,TGTGCCAGCAGCGTAGGGCGGTGGGGGGGCCTCGGGGAAGAGACCCAGTACTTC,CASSVGRWGGLGEETQYF
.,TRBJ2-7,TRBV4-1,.,TGCGCCAGCAGCTCCCAACCGGGGGGCGTCCCCCGGGAGCAGTACTTC,CASSSQPGGVPREQYF
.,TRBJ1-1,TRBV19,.,TGTGCCAGTAGTACAAGAGCCCTCGGGACAAACACTGAAGCTTTCTTT,CASSTRALGTNTEAFF
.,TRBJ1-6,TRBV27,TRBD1,TGTGCCAGCAGTCCCGGGACAGGGGATGTGCCCCTCCACTTT,CASSPGTGDVPLHF
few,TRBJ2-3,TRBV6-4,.,TGTGCCAGCAGTGAATTAGCGGGACAGACAGATACGCAGTATTTT,CASSELAGQTDTQYF
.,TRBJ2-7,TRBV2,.,TGTGCCAGCATACCCGATCGGGAGAACGAGCAGTACTTC,CASIPDRENEQYF
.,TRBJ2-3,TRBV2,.,TGTGCCAGCAGTGAACTAGCGCGTGATACGCAGTATTTT,CASSELARDTQYF
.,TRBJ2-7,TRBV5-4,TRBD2,TGTGCCAGCAGCTACGGGGGGTCTGGGTACGAGCAGTACTTC,CASSYGGSGYEQYF
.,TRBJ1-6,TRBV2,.,TGTGCCAGCAGTGAAGATCGGCCCGGCGGGAATTCACCCCTCCACTTT,CASSEDRPGGNSPLHF
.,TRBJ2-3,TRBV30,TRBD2,TGTGCCTGGAGCGCCGACGGGGAGGGTACGCAGTATTTT,CAWSADGEGTQYF
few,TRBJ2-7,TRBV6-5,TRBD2,TGTGCCAGCAGTCTCCGGACTAGCGGTACCTACGAGCAGTACTTC,CASSLRTSGTYEQYF
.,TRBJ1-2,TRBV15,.,TGTGCCACCAAGGATAACAGGGATATCTATGGCTACACCTTC,CATKDNRDIYGYTF
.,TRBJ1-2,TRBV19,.,TGTGCCAGTAGTACGAACGGACCCGGAGGGAACTATGGCTACACCTTC,CASSTNGPGGNYGYTF
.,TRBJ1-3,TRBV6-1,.,TGTGCCACCCTCGGGGGAAACACCATATATTTT,CATLGGNTIYF
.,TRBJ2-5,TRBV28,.,TGTGCCAGCAGGGGCTGGGAGACCCAGTACTTC,CASRGWETQYF
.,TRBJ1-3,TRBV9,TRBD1,TGTGCCAGCAGCGTTACAGGGGTCTTCTCTGGAAACACCATATATTTT,CASSVTGVFSGNTIYF
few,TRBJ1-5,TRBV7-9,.,TGTGCCAGCAGTGAGAGCGGTAATAGCAATCAGCCCCAGCATTTT,CASSESGNSNQPQHF
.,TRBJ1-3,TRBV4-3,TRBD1,TGCGCCAGCAGCCAAGGCTACAGGGGTGTTCCTGGAAACACCATATATTTT,CASSQGYRGVPGNTIYF
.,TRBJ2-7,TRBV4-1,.,TGCGCCAGCAGCCAAGAGTCGGGGTACGAGCAGTACTTC,CASSQESGYEQYF
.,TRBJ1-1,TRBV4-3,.,TGCGCCAGCAGCCAAACAGAGAACACTGAAGCTTTCTTT,CASSQTENTEAFF
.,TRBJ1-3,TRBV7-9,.,TGTGCCAGCAGCCCCAGCCAGCGGTCTGGAAACACCATATATTTT,CASSPSQRSGNTIYF
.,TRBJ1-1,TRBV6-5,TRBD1,TGTGCCAGCAGGTGGACAGGGGGCACTGAAGCTTTCTTT,CASRWTGGTEAFF
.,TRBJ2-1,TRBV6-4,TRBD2,TGTGCCAGCAGTGACGGGAGCGGGGGGGCCCATGAGCAGTTCTTC,CASSDGSGGAHEQFF
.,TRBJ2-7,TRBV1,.,TGCACCAGCAGCAGGGGGGTAGCGGGGGGCCGCCCCTCCTACGAGCAGTACTTC,CTSSRGVAGGRPSYEQYF
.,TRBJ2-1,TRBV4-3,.,TGCGCCAGCAGCCCCAGCGGGTACAACAATGAGCAGTTCTTC,CASSPSGYNNEQFF
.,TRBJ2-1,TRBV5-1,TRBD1,TGCGCCAGCAGCCCGGGGACAGGGCTTACCTACAATGAGCAGTTCTTC,CASSPGTGLTYNEQFF
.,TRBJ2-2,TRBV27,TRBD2,TGTGCCAGCAGCCCCCCGGGGGGGCACCGGGAGCTGTTTTTT,CASSPPGGHRELFF
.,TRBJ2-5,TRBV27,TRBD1,TGTGCCAGCGGTACAGGGGGCGGGGAGACCCAGTACTTC,CASGTGGGETQYF
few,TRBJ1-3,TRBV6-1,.,TGTGCCAGCAGTGGCGAGGCAGCCTCTGGAAACACCATATATTTT,CASSGEAASGNTIYF
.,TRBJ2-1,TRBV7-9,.,TGTGCCAGCAGCTTAGGTCTCTCCTACAATGAGCAGTTCTTC,CASSLGLSYNEQFF
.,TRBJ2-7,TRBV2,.,TGTGCCAGCAGAGAGACTAGCTACGAGCAGTACTTC,CASRETSYEQYF
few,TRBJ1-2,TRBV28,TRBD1,TGTGCCAGCAGTTGGGACAGGGGAAATGGCTACACCTTC,CASSWDRGNGYTF
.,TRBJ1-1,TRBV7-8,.,TGTGCCAGCAGCTTAACGCAGGCCATGAACACTGAAGCTTTCTTT,CASSLTQAMNTEAFF
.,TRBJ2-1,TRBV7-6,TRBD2,TGTGCCAGCAGCTTAATAGCGGGAGGCGGAGAGCAGTTCTTC,CASSLIAGGGEQFF
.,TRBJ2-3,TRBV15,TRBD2,TGTGCCACCAGCTTAGCGGGGGGGGCCACAGATACGCAGTATTTT,CATSLAGGATDTQYF
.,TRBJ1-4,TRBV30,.,TGTGCCTGGTCCAGTGGCCGGGGAGGGGATGAAAAACTGTTTTTT,CAWSSGRGGDEKLFF
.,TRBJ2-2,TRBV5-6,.,TGTGCCAGCAGCTTGGGCGAGACCGGGGAGCTGTTTTTT,CASSLGETGELFF
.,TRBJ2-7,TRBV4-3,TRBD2,TGCGCCAGCAGCCAAGATGGGACTAGCTACGAGCAGTACTTC,CASSQDGTSYEQYF
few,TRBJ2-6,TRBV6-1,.,TGTGCCAGCAGTGAACTGGACAGCTCTGGGGCCAACGTCCTGACTTTC,CASSELDSSGANVLTF
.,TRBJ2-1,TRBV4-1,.,TGCGCCAGCAGCCAAGGGGAGGAGGCCTACAATGAGCAGTTCTTC,CASSQGEEAYNEQFF
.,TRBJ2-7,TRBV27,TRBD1,TGTGCCAGCAGTTTCCTAGTCTGGGGACAGGGATCCGAGCAGTACTTC,CASSFLVWGQGSEQYF
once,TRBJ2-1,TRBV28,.,TGTGCCAGCACCCTAGGGGACACGGACCACAATGAGCAGTTCTTC,CASTLGDTDHNEQFF
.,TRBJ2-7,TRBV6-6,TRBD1,TGTGCCAGCAGCGGGACAGCAACCTACGAGCAGTACTTC,CASSGTATYEQYF